This T cell receptor (beta chain) was found in a study of T cells after yellow fever vaccination. This CDR3 spans 14 amino acids. With 0 bases removed from V and 6 bases from J, the gap between germline ends came to 9 bases. Germline V lookup: CDR1 LGHNA, CDR2 YNFKEQ. TCRdb passed the 5' RACE reads through MiXCR, listing each CDR3 protein once. The sample has 300,000 to 400,000 distinct CDR3 sequences, 12% seen once; the top ten hold 3% to 4%. The receptor was derived from a man between 18 and 35 years old who received the YFV17D yellow fever vaccine. The chain is built from TRBV4-2 and TRBJ2-1; unclear D gene. The sample was CD4+ T cells sorted from PBMCs, taken 15 days after the yellow fever booster vaccination. CDR3 sequence reads: CASSQDLRLNEQFF. In nucleotides, the CDR3 is TGTGCCAGCAGCCAAGACCTGCGTCTCAATGAGCAGTTCTTC.